What follows is one T cell receptor beta chain and its context. Antigen: not known. This sample was included in a study of cytomegalovirus exposure and HLA in healthy donors. About the research overall: Early release data held 80 million to 100 million unique TCRs from HLA-typed donors. General study results and limits: A reported reduction in N-insertions relative to the 666-donor mean was seen in an Asian-associated ancestry cluster in a later analysis.

Germline lookup yields CDR1 LNHDA and CDR2 SQIVND (reference sequence). V lost 5 bases to trimming and J lost 2 bases; unmatched junction nucleotides: 4. The CDR3 is 14 amino acids. 13 Jbeta primers and 60 Vbeta primers were used for the PCR. This table comes from immunoSEQ multiplex PCR, and its TCRdb copy is limited to in-frame clones, with some not included. Of fewer than 200,000 clones listed, about 80% are singletons. This chain connects TRBV19 to TRBJ2-7; TRBD1 matches at 9 bases. The receptor was derived from a woman aged 50 to 65 in good health and CMV-seronegative. Sequencing was done on a sample of PBMCs. CDR3 bases: TGTGCCAGTAGTTCGACAGGGGGGACCTACGAGCAGTACTTC. Amino acids: CASSSTGGTYEQYF.